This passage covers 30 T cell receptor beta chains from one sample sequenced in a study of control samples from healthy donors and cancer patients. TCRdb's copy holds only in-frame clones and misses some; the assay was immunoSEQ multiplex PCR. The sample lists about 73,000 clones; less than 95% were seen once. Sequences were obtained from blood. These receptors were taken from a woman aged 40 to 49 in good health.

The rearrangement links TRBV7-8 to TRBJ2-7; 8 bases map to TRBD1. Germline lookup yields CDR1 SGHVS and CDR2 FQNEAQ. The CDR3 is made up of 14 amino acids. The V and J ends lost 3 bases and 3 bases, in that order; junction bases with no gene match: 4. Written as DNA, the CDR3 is TGTGCCAGCAGCTTGAGGGACAGGCTCTACGAGCAGTACTTC. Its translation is CASSLRDRLYEQYF.

The CDR3 nucleotides read TGTGCCAGCAGTGACCGAAGGAACGGGGAGCTGTTTTTT. As protein: CASSDRRNGELFF. V gene TRBV2 combines with J gene TRBJ2-2; D remains unclear. The V and J ends lost 3 bases and 7 bases respectively, with 9 bases between them. In germline, CDR1 is SNHLY, CDR2 FYNNEI. The CDR3 is 13 amino acids.

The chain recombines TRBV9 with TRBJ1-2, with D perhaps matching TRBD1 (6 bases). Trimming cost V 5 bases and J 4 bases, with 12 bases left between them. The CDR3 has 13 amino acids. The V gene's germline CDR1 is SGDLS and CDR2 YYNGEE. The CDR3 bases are TGTGCCAGCAGTACACAGGGAACCTATGGCTACACCTTC. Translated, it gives CASSTQGTYGYTF. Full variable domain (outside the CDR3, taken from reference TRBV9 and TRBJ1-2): DSGVTQTPKHLITATGQRVTLRCSPRSGDLSVYWYQQSLDQGLQFLIQYYNGEERAKGNILERFSAQQFPDLHSELNLSSLELGDSALYFCASSTQGTYGYTFGSGTRLTVV.

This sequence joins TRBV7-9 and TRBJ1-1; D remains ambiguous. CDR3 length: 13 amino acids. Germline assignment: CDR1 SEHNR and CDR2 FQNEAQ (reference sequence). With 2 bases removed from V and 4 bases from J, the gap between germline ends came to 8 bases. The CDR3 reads CASSLPGSTEAFF. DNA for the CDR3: TGTGCCAGCAGCTTACCGGGGAGCACTGAAGCTTTCTTT.

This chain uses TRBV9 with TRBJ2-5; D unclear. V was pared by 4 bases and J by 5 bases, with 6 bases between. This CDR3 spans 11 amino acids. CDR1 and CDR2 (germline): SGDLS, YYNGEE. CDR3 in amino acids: CASSRYETQYF. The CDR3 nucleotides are TGTGCCAGCAGCCGGTACGAGACCCAGTACTTC. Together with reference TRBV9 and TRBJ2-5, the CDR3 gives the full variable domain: DSGVTQTPKHLITATGQRVTLRCSPRSGDLSVYWYQQSLDQGLQFLIQYYNGEERAKGNILERFSAQQFPDLHSELNLSSLELGDSALYFCASSRYETQYFGPGTRLLVL.

CDR3 sequence: CASSTTLGNEQFF. CDR3 sequence (DNA): TGTGCCAGCAGCACCACCCTAGGCAATGAGCAGTTCTTC. The chain recombines TRBV11-3 with TRBJ2-1, with D unclear. There are 13 residues in the CDR3. Trimming took off 5 bases at V and 6 bases at J, with 11 bases between the two ends. In germline, CDR1 is SGHNT, CDR2 YENEEA.

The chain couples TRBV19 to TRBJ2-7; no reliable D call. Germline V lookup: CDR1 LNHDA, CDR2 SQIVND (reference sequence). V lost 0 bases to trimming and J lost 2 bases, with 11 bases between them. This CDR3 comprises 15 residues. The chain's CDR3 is CASSIDRTAPYEQYF. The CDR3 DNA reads TGTGCCAGTAGTATAGATCGTACGGCCCCCTACGAGCAGTACTTC.

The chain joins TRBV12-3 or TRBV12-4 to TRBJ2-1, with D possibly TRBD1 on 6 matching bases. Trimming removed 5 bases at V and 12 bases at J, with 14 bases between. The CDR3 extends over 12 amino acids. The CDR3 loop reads CASSTQIQGQFF. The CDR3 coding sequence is TGTGCCAGCAGTACCCAGATACAGGGGCAGTTCTTC.

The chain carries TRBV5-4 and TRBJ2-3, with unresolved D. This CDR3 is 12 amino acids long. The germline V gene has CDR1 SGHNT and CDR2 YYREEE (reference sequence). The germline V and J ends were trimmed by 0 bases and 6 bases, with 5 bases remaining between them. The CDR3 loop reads CASSLGLDTQYF. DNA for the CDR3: TGTGCCAGCAGCTTGGGTCTCGATACGCAGTATTTT.

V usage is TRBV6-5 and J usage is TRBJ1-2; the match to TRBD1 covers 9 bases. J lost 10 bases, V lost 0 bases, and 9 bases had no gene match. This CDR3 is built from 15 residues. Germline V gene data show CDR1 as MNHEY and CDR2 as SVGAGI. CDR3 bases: TGTGCCAGCAGTTACTCGAGGACAGGGGATTCTTTCTACACCTTC. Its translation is CASSYSRTGDSFYTF.

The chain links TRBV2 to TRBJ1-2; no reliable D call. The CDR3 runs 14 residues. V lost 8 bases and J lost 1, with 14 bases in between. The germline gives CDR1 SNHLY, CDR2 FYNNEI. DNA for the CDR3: TGTGCCAGCCAGGAGGGCAGATATAACTATGGCTACACCTTC. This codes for CASQEGRYNYGYTF.

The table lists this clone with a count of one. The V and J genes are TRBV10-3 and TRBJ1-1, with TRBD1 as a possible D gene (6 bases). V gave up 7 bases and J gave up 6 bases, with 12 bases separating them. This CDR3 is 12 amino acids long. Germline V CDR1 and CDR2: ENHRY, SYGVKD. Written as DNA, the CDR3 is TGTGCCATCACTAACAGGGACGCTGAAGCTTTCTTT. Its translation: CAITNRDAEAFF.

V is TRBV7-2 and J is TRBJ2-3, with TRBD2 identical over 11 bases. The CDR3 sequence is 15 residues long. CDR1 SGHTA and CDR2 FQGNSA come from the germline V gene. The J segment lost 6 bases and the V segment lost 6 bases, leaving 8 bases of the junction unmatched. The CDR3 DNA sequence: TGTGCCAGCAGTCCTAGCGGGGGGCCCGGGGATACGCAGTATTTT. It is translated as CASSPSGGPGDTQYF.

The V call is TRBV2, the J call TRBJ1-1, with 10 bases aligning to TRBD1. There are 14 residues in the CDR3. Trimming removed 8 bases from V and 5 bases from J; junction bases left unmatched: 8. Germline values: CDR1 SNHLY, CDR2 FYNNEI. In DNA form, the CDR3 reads TGTGCCAGCCGGGACAGGGGAGGATATACTGAAGCTTTCTTT. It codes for CASRDRGGYTEAFF.

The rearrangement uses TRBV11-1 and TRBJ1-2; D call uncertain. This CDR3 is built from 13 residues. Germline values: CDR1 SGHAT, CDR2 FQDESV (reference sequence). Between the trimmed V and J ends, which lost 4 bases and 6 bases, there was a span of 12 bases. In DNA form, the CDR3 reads TGTGCCAGCAGCTCGTTCGGGGAAAATGGCTACACCTTC. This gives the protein CASSSFGENGYTF.

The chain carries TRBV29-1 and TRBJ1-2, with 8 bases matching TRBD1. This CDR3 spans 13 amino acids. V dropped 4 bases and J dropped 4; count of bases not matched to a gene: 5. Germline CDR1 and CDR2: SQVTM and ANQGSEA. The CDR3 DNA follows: TGCAGCGTTGGACCGGGACAGGCCTATGGCTACACCTTC. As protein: CSVGPGQAYGYTF. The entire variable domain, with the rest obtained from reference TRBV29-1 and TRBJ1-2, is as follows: SAVISQKPSRDICQRGTSLTIQCQVDSQVTMMFWYRQQPGQSLTLIATANQGSEATYESGFVIDKFPISRPNLTFSTLTVSNMSPEDSSIYLCSVGPGQAYGYTFGSGTRLTVV.

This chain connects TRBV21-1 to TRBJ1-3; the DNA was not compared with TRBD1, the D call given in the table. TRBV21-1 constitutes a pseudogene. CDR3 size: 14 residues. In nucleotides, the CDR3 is TGTGCCAGTATCATACAGGGGGAATGGAACACCATATATTTT. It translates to CASIIQGEWNTIYF.

The CDR3 is CASSLPRTASPLHF. The DNA for the CDR3 is TGTGCCAGCAGCCTACCCAGGACGGCTTCACCCCTCCACTTT. The rearrangement uses TRBV6-2 or TRBV6-3 and TRBJ1-6; D is unresolved. V lost 6 bases and J lost 9, with 15 bases in between. The germline gives CDR1 MNHEY, CDR2 SVGEGT. The CDR3 totals 14 residues.

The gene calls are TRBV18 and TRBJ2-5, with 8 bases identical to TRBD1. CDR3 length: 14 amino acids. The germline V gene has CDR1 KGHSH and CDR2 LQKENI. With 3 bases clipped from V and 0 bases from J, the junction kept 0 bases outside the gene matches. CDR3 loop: CASSPRGHQETQYF. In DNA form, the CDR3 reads TGTGCCAGCTCACCCAGGGGGCACCAAGAGACCCAGTACTTC.

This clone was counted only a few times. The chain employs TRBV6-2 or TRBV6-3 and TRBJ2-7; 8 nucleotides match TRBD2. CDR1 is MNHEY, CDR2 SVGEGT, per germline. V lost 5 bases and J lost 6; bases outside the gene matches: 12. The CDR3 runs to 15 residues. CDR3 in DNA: TGTGCCAGCAGTGAGAATAGCGGGGAGATAGCCGAGCAGTACTTC. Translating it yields CASSENSGEIAEQYF.

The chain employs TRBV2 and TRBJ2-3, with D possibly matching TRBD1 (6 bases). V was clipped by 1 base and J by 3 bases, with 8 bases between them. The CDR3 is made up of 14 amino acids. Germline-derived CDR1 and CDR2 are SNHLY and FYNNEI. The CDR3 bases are TGTGCCAGCAGTGAAGTACAGGGTACAGATACGCAGTATTTT. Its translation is CASSEVQGTDTQYF.

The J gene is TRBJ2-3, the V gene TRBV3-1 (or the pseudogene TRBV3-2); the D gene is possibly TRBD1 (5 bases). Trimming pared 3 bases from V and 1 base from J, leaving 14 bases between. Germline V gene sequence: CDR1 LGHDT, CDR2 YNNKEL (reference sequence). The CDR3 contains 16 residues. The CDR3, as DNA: TGTGCCAGCAGCCAGCGACAGCGCCTAGGCACAGATACGCAGTATTTT. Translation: CASSQRQRLGTDTQYF.

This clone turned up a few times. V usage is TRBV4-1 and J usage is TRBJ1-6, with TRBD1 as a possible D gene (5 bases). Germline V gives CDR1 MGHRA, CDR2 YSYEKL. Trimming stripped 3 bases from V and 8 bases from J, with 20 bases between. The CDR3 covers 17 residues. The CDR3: CASSQGGTLGVDSPLHF. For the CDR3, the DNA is TGCGCCAGCAGCCAGGGCGGTACTCTGGGGGTAGATTCACCCCTCCACTTT.

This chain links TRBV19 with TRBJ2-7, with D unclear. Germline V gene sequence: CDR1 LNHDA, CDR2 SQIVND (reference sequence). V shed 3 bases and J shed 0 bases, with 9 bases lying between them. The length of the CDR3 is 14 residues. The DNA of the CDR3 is TGTGCCAGTAGTATGGACGGTATCTCCTACGAGCAGTACTTC. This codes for CASSMDGISYEQYF.

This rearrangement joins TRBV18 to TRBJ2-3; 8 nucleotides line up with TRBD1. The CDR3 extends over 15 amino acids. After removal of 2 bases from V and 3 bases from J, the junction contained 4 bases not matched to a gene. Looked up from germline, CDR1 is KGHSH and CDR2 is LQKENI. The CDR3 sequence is CASSPGQGNTDTQYF. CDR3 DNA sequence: TGTGCCAGCTCACCAGGACAGGGAAATACAGATACGCAGTATTTT. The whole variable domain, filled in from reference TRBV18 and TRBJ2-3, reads NAGVMQNPRHLVRRRGQEARLRCSPMKGHSHVYWYRQLPEEGLKFMVYLQKENIIDESGMPKERFSAEFPKEGPSILRIQQVVRGDSAAYFCASSPGQGNTDTQYFGPGTRLTVL.

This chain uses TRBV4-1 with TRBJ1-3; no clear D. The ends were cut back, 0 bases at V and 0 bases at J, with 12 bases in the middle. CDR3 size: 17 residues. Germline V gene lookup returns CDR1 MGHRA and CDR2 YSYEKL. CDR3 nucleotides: TGCGCCAGCAGCCAAGATCTTTTCTCCACCTCTGGAAACACCATATATTTT. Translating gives CASSQDLFSTSGNTIYF.

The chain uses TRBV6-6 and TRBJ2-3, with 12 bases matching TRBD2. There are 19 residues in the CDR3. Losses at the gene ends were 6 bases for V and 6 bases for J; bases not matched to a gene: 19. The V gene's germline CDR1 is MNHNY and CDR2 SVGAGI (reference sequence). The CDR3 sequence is CASSFLAGGPLITVDTQYF. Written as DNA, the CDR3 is TGTGCCAGCAGCTTTCTAGCGGGAGGGCCGTTGATTACGGTTGATACGCAGTATTTT.

The CDR3 region is CASSMIGYEQYF. The CDR3 DNA follows: TGTGCCAGTAGTATGATTGGTTACGAGCAGTACTTC. The genes are TRBV19 and TRBJ2-7; D is uncertain. The CDR3 contains 12 residues. Germline V CDR1 and CDR2: LNHDA, SQIVND (reference sequence). Trimming pared 3 bases from V and 4 bases from J, leaving 7 bases between.

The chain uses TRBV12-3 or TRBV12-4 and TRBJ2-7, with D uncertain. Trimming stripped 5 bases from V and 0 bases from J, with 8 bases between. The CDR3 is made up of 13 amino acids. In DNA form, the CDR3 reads TGTGCCAGCAGTACGACTGACTCCTACGAGCAGTACTTC. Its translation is CASSTTDSYEQYF.

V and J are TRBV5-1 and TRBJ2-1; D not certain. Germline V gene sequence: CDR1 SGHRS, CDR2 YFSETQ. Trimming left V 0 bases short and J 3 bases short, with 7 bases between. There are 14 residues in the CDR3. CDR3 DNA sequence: TGCGCCAGCAGCTTGGAGGGAATCTACAATGAGCAGTTCTTC. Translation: CASSLEGIYNEQFF. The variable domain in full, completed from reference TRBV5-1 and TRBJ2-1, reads KAGVTQTPRYLIKTRGQQVTLSCSPISGHRSVSWYQQTPGQGLQFLFEYFSETQRNKGNFPGRFSGRQFSNSRSEMNVSTLELGDSALYLCASSLEGIYNEQFFGPGTRLTVL.